This note documents a single T cell receptor beta chain sequence. This record belongs to a study of blood T cell repertoires in COVID-19. The wider study: Samples taken during acute and convalescent COVID-19 were collected in the United States, Italy and Spain. The cDNA or gDNA used as material had been derived from T cells, B-cell-depleted T cells, or PBMCs.

A Seattle source enrolled patients during active infection and followed them longitudinally. Methods used by the authors: Nucleated cell counts were estimated from reference gene primer amplification. Profiled with immunoSEQ multiplex PCR; TCRdb holds only in-frame clones, not every one. The DNA was the basis for D and trimming; V, J and clone size are from that table. There are under 200,000 clones in the sample; around four fifths occur only once, and 0.85% to 0.95% lies in the top ten. CDR1 is MNHEY and CDR2 is SMNVEV in the germline V gene (reference sequence). The CDR3 is 16 residues long. Trimming removed 3 bases from V and 7 bases from J, with 19 bases in between.

Sample: peripheral blood. The chain uses TRBV27 and TRBJ2-1; possibly TRBD2 for D (5 bases). The sequence was obtained from a man aged 55 to 70 with COVID-19, enrolled during active disease. In nucleotides, the CDR3 is TGTGCCAGCAGTTTCTCCCGGGGAGTGAGGTTTAATGAGCAGTTCTTC. This sequence encodes CASSFSRGVRFNEQFF.